The rows below give T cell receptor beta chains drawn from one sample of a study of T cells in Graves' hyperthyroidism and ophthalmopathy. TCRdb used MiXCR to reprocess the multiplex PCR reads, holding one entry per CDR3 protein. In the table there are about 270,000 distinct CDR3 sequences, around 20% of which are singletons. Sequencing was done on a sample of blood. These receptors were obtained from a man aged 25 to 40 with Graves' ophthalmopathy. Each CDR3 is given with its conserved first and last residue. A D gene is named only where the DNA matches it firmly. Size is stated for part of the rows, as once, few or many counts, or as a class when the clone is expanded.

j_call: TRBJ1-5; cdr3_length: 14; v_call: TRBV28; clone_size: NA; d_call: NA; cdr3_aa: CASSGHYSNQPQHF; cdr3_nt: TGTGCCAGCAGTGGACACTATAGCAATCAGCCCCAGCATTTT
j_call: TRBJ2-7; cdr3_length: 13; v_call: TRBV24-1; clone_size: NA; d_call: NA; cdr3_aa: CATSDNRGYEQYF; cdr3_nt: TGTGCCACCAGTGATAACCGAGGGTACGAGCAGTACTTC
j_call: TRBJ1-1; cdr3_length: 14; v_call: TRBV7-9; clone_size: NA; d_call: NA; cdr3_aa: CASSRRGMNTEAFF; cdr3_nt: TGTGCCAGCAGCCGACGGGGGATGAACACTGAAGCTTTCTTT
j_call: TRBJ2-1; cdr3_length: 15; v_call: TRBV7-6; clone_size: few; d_call: NA; cdr3_aa: CASSLASYGYNEQFF; cdr3_nt: TGTGCCAGCAGCTTAGCGAGTTACGGCTACAATGAGCAGTTCTTC
j_call: TRBJ2-1; cdr3_length: 16; v_call: TRBV3-1; clone_size: many; d_call: NA; cdr3_aa: CASSQESRFTYNEQFF; cdr3_nt: TGTGCCAGCAGCCAAGAATCTCGCTTTACCTACAATGAGCAGTTCTTC
j_call: TRBJ1-1; cdr3_length: 13; v_call: TRBV19; clone_size: NA; d_call: NA; cdr3_aa: CASGNVARTEAFF; cdr3_nt: TGTGCCAGTGGTAATGTGGCTCGCACTGAAGCTTTCTTT
j_call: TRBJ1-5; cdr3_length: 13; v_call: TRBV27; clone_size: NA; d_call: NA; cdr3_aa: CASSFQSNQPQHF; cdr3_nt: TGTGCCAGCAGTTTCCAGAGCAATCAGCCCCAGCATTTT
j_call: TRBJ2-5; cdr3_length: 15; v_call: TRBV20-1; clone_size: few; d_call: TRBD2; cdr3_aa: CSARDLREGRETQYF; cdr3_nt: TGCAGTGCTAGAGATCTGCGGGAGGGCCGGGAGACCCAGTACTTC
j_call: TRBJ2-7; cdr3_length: 14; v_call: TRBV12-3/TRBV12-4; clone_size: NA; d_call: NA; cdr3_aa: CASRLGGNRGEQYF; cdr3_nt: TGTGCCAGCAGACTTGGGGGCAATCGGGGAGAGCAGTACTTC
j_call: TRBJ2-5; cdr3_length: 13; v_call: TRBV5-4; clone_size: few; d_call: NA; cdr3_aa: CASRVLSSETQYF; cdr3_nt: TGTGCCAGCAGGGTTTTGAGTAGTGAGACCCAGTACTTC
j_call: TRBJ1-1; cdr3_length: 14; v_call: TRBV6-5; clone_size: NA; d_call: NA; cdr3_aa: CASSYRGTDTEAFF; cdr3_nt: TGTGCCAGCAGTTACAGGGGTACGGACACTGAAGCTTTCTTT
j_call: TRBJ1-2; cdr3_length: 12; v_call: TRBV24-1; clone_size: few; d_call: NA; cdr3_aa: CATSEQGSGYTF; cdr3_nt: TGTGCCACCAGTGAGCAGGGGAGTGGCTACACCTTC
j_call: TRBJ2-1; cdr3_length: 14; v_call: TRBV28; clone_size: NA; d_call: TRBD2; cdr3_aa: CASTPGGPGNEQFF; cdr3_nt: TGTGCCAGCACTCCGGGAGGTCCCGGGAATGAGCAGTTCTTC
j_call: TRBJ2-2; cdr3_length: 15; v_call: TRBV7-2; clone_size: many; d_call: NA; cdr3_aa: CASSLGGKSTGELFF; cdr3_nt: TGTGCCAGCAGCTTAGGTGGGAAGAGCACCGGGGAGCTGTTTTTT
j_call: TRBJ1-2; cdr3_length: 14; v_call: TRBV28; clone_size: NA; d_call: NA; cdr3_aa: CASRIPGANYGYTF; cdr3_nt: TGTGCCAGCAGGATCCCAGGGGCGAACTATGGCTACACCTTC
j_call: TRBJ1-5; cdr3_length: 14; v_call: TRBV5-5; clone_size: NA; d_call: NA; cdr3_aa: CASSFRAQPLAQHF; cdr3_nt: TGTGCCAGCAGCTTCAGGGCCCAACCTCTGGCCCAGCATTTT
j_call: TRBJ2-7; cdr3_length: 15; v_call: TRBV6-1; clone_size: few; d_call: TRBD1; cdr3_aa: CASSEGTGGFYEQYF; cdr3_nt: TGTGCCAGCAGTGAGGGGACAGGGGGTTTCTACGAGCAGTACTTC
j_call: TRBJ1-1; cdr3_length: 15; v_call: TRBV5-1; clone_size: many; d_call: TRBD1; cdr3_aa: CASSPWDRVNTEAFF; cdr3_nt: TGCGCCAGCAGCCCATGGGACAGAGTGAACACTGAAGCTTTCTTT
j_call: TRBJ1-2; cdr3_length: 15; v_call: TRBV28; clone_size: NA; d_call: NA; cdr3_aa: CASSRQGRANYGYTF; cdr3_nt: TGTGCCAGCAGCCGCCAGGGTAGAGCTAACTATGGCTACACCTTC
j_call: TRBJ2-3; cdr3_length: 13; v_call: TRBV24-1; clone_size: few; d_call: NA; cdr3_aa: CATSGLRTDTQYF; cdr3_nt: TGTGCCACCTCGGGACTTCGTACAGATACGCAGTATTTT
j_call: TRBJ2-1; cdr3_length: 18; v_call: TRBV24-1; clone_size: NA; d_call: TRBD2; cdr3_aa: CATSDPTTSGGTYNEQFF; cdr3_nt: TGTGCCACCAGTGATCCGACGACTAGCGGGGGTACCTACAATGAGCAGTTCTTC
j_call: TRBJ1-1; cdr3_length: 11; v_call: TRBV7-3; clone_size: many; d_call: NA; cdr3_aa: CASSWVTEAFF; cdr3_nt: TGTGCCAGCAGCTGGGTGACTGAAGCTTTCTTT
j_call: TRBJ2-5; cdr3_length: 13; v_call: TRBV29-1; clone_size: NA; d_call: NA; cdr3_aa: CSVGRGTGETQYF; cdr3_nt: TGCAGCGTTGGCAGGGGTACGGGAGAGACCCAGTACTTC
j_call: TRBJ2-7; cdr3_length: 14; v_call: TRBV10-3; clone_size: NA; d_call: TRBD1; cdr3_aa: CAISEGTGPYEQYF; cdr3_nt: TGTGCCATCAGTGAAGGGACAGGACCCTACGAGCAGTACTTC
j_call: TRBJ2-7; cdr3_length: 14; v_call: TRBV7-3; clone_size: NA; d_call: TRBD2; cdr3_aa: CASSLSAGGGEQYF; cdr3_nt: TGTGCCAGCAGCTTATCGGCGGGAGGGGGGGAGCAGTACTTC
j_call: TRBJ2-3; cdr3_length: 15; v_call: TRBV5-1; clone_size: few; d_call: TRBD2; cdr3_aa: CASSWASGSTDTQYF; cdr3_nt: TGCGCCAGCAGCTGGGCTAGCGGGAGCACAGATACGCAGTATTTT
j_call: TRBJ2-1; cdr3_length: 16; v_call: TRBV18; clone_size: NA; d_call: TRBD1; cdr3_aa: CASSPPGTGRYNEQFF; cdr3_nt: TGTGCCAGCTCACCACCCGGGACAGGACGTTACAATGAGCAGTTCTTC
j_call: TRBJ2-2; cdr3_length: 18; v_call: TRBV28; clone_size: few; d_call: TRBD2; cdr3_aa: CASSFEKWTSGGTGELFF; cdr3_nt: TGTGCCAGCAGTTTTGAGAAATGGACTAGTGGGGGGACCGGGGAGCTGTTTTTT
j_call: TRBJ1-1; cdr3_length: 12; v_call: TRBV2; clone_size: once; d_call: TRBD1; cdr3_aa: CASSGGQDEAFF; cdr3_nt: TGTGCCAGCAGTGGGGGACAGGATGAAGCTTTCTTT
j_call: TRBJ2-7; cdr3_length: 15; v_call: TRBV9; clone_size: NA; d_call: TRBD2; cdr3_aa: CASSVGLAGDSEQYF; cdr3_nt: TGTGCCAGCAGCGTAGGTCTAGCGGGAGATAGCGAGCAGTACTTC
j_call: TRBJ1-4; cdr3_length: 18; v_call: TRBV24-1; clone_size: NA; d_call: NA; cdr3_aa: CATSEPLSPPVPNEKLFF; cdr3_nt: TGTGCCACCAGTGAACCTCTTAGCCCCCCAGTACCTAATGAAAAACTGTTTTTT
j_call: TRBJ2-2; cdr3_length: 13; v_call: TRBV28; clone_size: NA; d_call: NA; cdr3_aa: CASSLSGNGELFF; cdr3_nt: TGTGCCAGCAGTTTATCCGGAAACGGGGAGCTGTTTTTT
j_call: TRBJ1-5; cdr3_length: 13; v_call: TRBV9; clone_size: many; d_call: NA; cdr3_aa: CASSVGDDQPQHF; cdr3_nt: TGTGCCAGCAGCGTAGGGGACGATCAGCCCCAGCATTTT
j_call: TRBJ2-7; cdr3_length: 14; v_call: TRBV10-3; clone_size: NA; d_call: TRBD2; cdr3_aa: CAINGASGIQEQYF; cdr3_nt: TGTGCCATCAATGGGGCTAGCGGGATCCAGGAGCAGTACTTC
j_call: TRBJ2-7; cdr3_length: 15; v_call: TRBV6-1; clone_size: many; d_call: NA; cdr3_aa: CASSVGQGFSYEQYF; cdr3_nt: TGTGCCAGCAGTGTCGGGCAGGGGTTCTCCTACGAGCAGTACTTC
j_call: TRBJ1-1; cdr3_length: 13; v_call: TRBV29-1; clone_size: many; d_call: TRBD1; cdr3_aa: CSATTGGNTEAFF; cdr3_nt: TGCAGCGCCACCACAGGGGGGAACACTGAAGCTTTCTTT
j_call: TRBJ1-2; cdr3_length: 13; v_call: TRBV18; clone_size: many; d_call: TRBD1; cdr3_aa: CASSPTGDYGYTF; cdr3_nt: TGTGCCAGCTCGCCGACAGGGGATTATGGCTACACCTTC